This T cell receptor (beta chain) was identified during a study of cytomegalovirus exposure and HLA in healthy donors. General study points: Rarity marked most TCR sequences, yet some public TCRs occurred in many donors.

A remark on this clone: Its specificity is not known.

V lost 5 bases and J 0 bases, leaving 12 bases between the germline ends. The germline gives CDR1 SGHTA, CDR2 FQGTGA. The CDR3 length is 15 residues. A multiplex PCR was run with 60 Vbeta primers and 13 Jbeta primers. Authors' data handling: In a later analysis, 60 million to 90 million unique TCR beta chains included roughly 11 million shared by two or more donors. Method: immunoSEQ multiplex PCR; TCRdb's copy keeps in-frame clones and lacks some. V, J and clone size are taken as reported in that table, and D and trimming were inferred from the DNA itself. The sample lists more than 65,000 clones, around 75% occurring once.

The genes are TRBV7-3 and TRBJ2-3; the D gene is possibly TRBD2 (7 bases). This TCR was sampled from a man aged 40-49 years in good health and CMV-seronegative. Sequencing input: PBMCs. The CDR3 DNA reads as TGTGCCAGCAGCAGCGGGACACCGAGCACAGATACGCAGTATTTT. This sequence encodes CASSSGTPSTDTQYF.